This record covers a single T cell receptor beta chain. Its antigen is still unknown. The data stem from a study of Ad26.COV2.S vaccination and SARS-CoV-2 variants. General observations from the study: Vaccine recipients surpassed placebo recipients in spike-specific TCR breadth. Vaccine and placebo recipients had similar non-spike TCR breadth.

CDR3 size: 15 residues. Germline V gives CDR1 SGHTA, CDR2 FQGTGA. V was clipped by 5 bases and J by 0 bases, with 13 bases between them. Treatment noted: approximately 18 received Ad26.COV2.S at low or high dose, single or two shots; five or six received placebo; per-sample allocation not given. Specimens were obtained on day 63 following the first vaccine or placebo injection. Donor was an adult aged 18-55 years in Boston. Profiled with immunoSEQ multiplex PCR; TCRdb holds only in-frame clones, not every one. The table has 430,000 or so clones, approximately 92% seen once. This receptor was taken from a person aged 18-60 years who received the Ad26.COV2.S COVID-19 vaccine or a placebo. The sequencing used peripheral blood, collected in a trial of Ad26.COV2.S vaccine versus placebo. The chain links TRBV7-3 to TRBJ1-2, with D hard to call. The CDR3 DNA reads TGTGCCAGCAGCGCCCCGAGGGCGTCTAACTATGGCTACACCTTC. It codes for CASSAPRASNYGYTF.